Sequencing of this T cell receptor (beta chain) was carried out in a study of blood T cell repertoires in COVID-19 (dated by TCRdb to between 2020 and 2021). Regarding the study in general: Samples covering the acute and convalescent phases of COVID-19 were provided by collaborators in the United States, Italy and Spain. The material from the prospective study consisted of cDNA or gDNA derived from T cells, B-cell-depleted T cells, or PBMCs. Nearly every sample came with metadata listing a de-identified subject ID, COVID-19 status, age in years and sex. Where HLA class I and class II types were available, the types were taken from metadata supplied by the sample provider, not from assay-based typing. The repertoires were made available in a free public database intended to serve as a resource for research on the immune response to SARS-CoV-2. Deeply sampled blood TCRbeta repertoires from subjects exposed to, actively infected with, or recovered from COVID-19 were included in the dataset. The samples were drawn from two sources: the first 160 participants of the ongoing ImmuneRACE study, and 1,000 to 1,500 subjects contributed by 6 global collaborators. Results and caveats for the whole study, not just this receptor: Clinical and demographic metadata were provided uncurated, with the amount varying by source and participant.

From the cysteine through the phenylalanine, the CDR3 covers 15 amino acids. The retained sequence is limited to the CDR3, 45 bases, with the frame set at the first base. The germline V gene (reference sequence) specifies SGHNT as CDR1 and YYREEE as CDR2. Trimming leaves V shorter by 4 bases and J shorter by 6 bases, with the junction holding 8 bases beyond the gene matches. Participants in the prospective study were aged about 18 to 90 years, lived in 20 to 30 United States geographic areas, and enrolled through a virtual design. In the prospective study, cohorts were assigned on the basis of participant-reported clinical history obtained from a screening survey and a study questionnaire. Recovered participants in ImmuneRACE Cohort 3 were defined as having two consecutive negative NP/OP PCR tests, clearance from a healthcare professional, or resolution of symptoms. Mobile phlebotomists in the prospective study collected whole blood, serum and a nasopharyngeal or oropharyngeal swab from every participant. Additional blood draws and questionnaires over an approximately two-month period could optionally be provided by prospective study participants. Before DNA extraction, prospective study blood samples were shipped either frozen or at room temperature.

The sample holds a few counts of this clone. Its antigen remains undetermined. Per-nucleotide qualities are absent, and no much larger clonotype sits a single base away. TCRbeta CDR3 regions were amplified from genomic DNA by means of the immunoSEQ Assay, a bias-controlled multiplex PCR. As for the original processing: The number of nucleated cells in each sample was estimated by amplification of reference gene primers within the assay. To quantify the absolute abundance of each unique TCRbeta CDR3 rearrangement, sequence reads were collapsed and filtered. For each sample, productive Simpson clonality was calculated as the square root of Simpson's diversity index across productive rearrangements. Drawn from immuneACCESS, this table holds only the in-frame rearrangements with V and J called that TCRdb kept. Clones are partly lost; checked studies trace under half to an unresolved V gene and leave the rest unexplained. That table gives V, J and clone size, and the DNA gave D and trimming. The table for this sample lists under 300,000 clones; over 85% of them were counted only once. The ten largest clones capture 1.5% to 2% of the sample.

Sequencing was carried out using PBMCs or T cells enriched from blood (not recorded which). Recombination joined TRBV5-4 with TRBJ2-1; 9 central nucleotides agree with TRBD1. The receptor comes from a woman aged 60-75 years who had recovered from COVID-19. The nucleotides read TGTGCCAGCAGCCGCGGACAGGGGTTAGGCAATGAGCAGTTCTTC. Its translation is CASSRGQGLGNEQFF.